Presented here are 16 T cell receptor beta chains from one specimen sequenced in a study of T-cell reconstitution after alpha-beta-depleted transplantation in children. Researchers prepared the TCRbeta library using unique molecular identifiers, the study reports. TCRdb used MiXCR to reprocess the PCR reads, holding one entry per CDR3 protein. The table shows 490,000 or so distinct CDR3 sequences, with 8% to 11% occurring only once. The input for sequencing was PBMCs, taken before TCRalphabeta/CD19-depleted stem cell transplant. The receptors come from a child under 10 years old with inherited bone marrow failure, due to receive a stem cell transplant.

This clonotype has at least ten counts. The J gene is TRBJ2-7, the V gene TRBV10-2; 13 nucleotides align to TRBD2. The CDR3 extends over 16 amino acids. Germline V gene data show CDR1 as WSHSY and CDR2 as SAAADI. V trimming: 6 bases; J trimming: 2 bases; junction bases outside the gene matches: 7. The CDR3: CASRAGLAGYPYEQYF. CDR3 nucleotides: TGCGCCAGCAGGGCGGGACTAGCGGGATACCCCTACGAGCAGTACTTC.

With regard to this clonotype: Given a much more abundant clone one base away, this may be a read error. The chain recombines TRBV20-1 with TRBJ2-2, with D tentatively TRBD1 (6 bases). Germline V lookup: CDR1 DFQATT, CDR2 SNEGSKA (reference sequence). This CDR3 is 17 amino acids long. Here the CDR3 reads CSARDRFSGQDTWELFF. CDR3 nucleotides: TGCAGTGCTAGAGATCGTTTCTCGGGACAAGACACCTGGGAGCTGTTTTTT.

This clonotype was detected ten times or more. This sequence joins TRBV19 and TRBJ2-5; the D gene is possibly TRBD2 (6 bases). The V gene's germline CDR1 is LNHDA and CDR2 SQIVND (reference sequence). This CDR3 has 14 residues. Between the trimmed V and J ends, which lost 11 bases and 3 bases, there was a span of 19 bases. In DNA, the CDR3 is TGTGCCTCAGCGAGGGGAGGAGCGGAAGAGACCCAGTACTTC. Its translation: CASARGGAEETQYF.

This clonotype was counted ten times or more. The chain is built from TRBV6-5 and TRBJ2-1; TRBD2 matches 10 bases. Germline trimming cut 5 bases from V and 7 bases from J; bases unmatched to any gene: 14. The CDR3 totals 17 residues. Germline values: CDR1 MNHEY, CDR2 SVGAGI. CDR3 in DNA: TGTGCCAGCAGTAACACTCCCCCGGGACTAGCGCCGAATGAGCAGTTCTTC. It translates to CASSNTPPGLAPNEQFF.

The sample holds many counts of this clonotype. The chain links TRBV11-2 to TRBJ2-7; no definite D call. V gave up 8 bases and J gave up 3 bases, with 5 bases separating them. CDR3 length: 10 amino acids. CDR1 is SGHAT and CDR2 is FQNNGV in the germline V gene. CDR3 loop: CASSHYEQYF. The CDR3 nucleotides read TGTGCCAGCTCCCACTACGAGCAGTACTTC.

This clonotype was seen repeatedly, ten times or more. This chain joins TRBV20-1 and TRBJ2-1; 7 nucleotides match TRBD2. The germline V gene encodes CDR1 DFQATT and CDR2 SNEGSKA (reference sequence). This CDR3 is built from 14 residues. The V segment lost 0 bases and the J segment 7 bases; nucleotides outside the gene matches: 6. DNA of the CDR3: TGCAGTGCTAGAGAGAGGCGGGGGTATAATGAGCAGTTCTTC. Its translation: CSARERRGYNEQFF.

With regard to this clonotype: A read error may explain this, as a much larger clone is one base away. J is TRBJ1-1 and V is TRBV27; D remains unclear. Germline V gives CDR1 MNHEY, CDR2 SMNVEV (reference sequence). The CDR3 runs to 14 residues. V gave up 3 bases and J gave up 6 bases, with 14 bases separating them. CDR3 in DNA: TGTGCCAGCAGTTTGTTTGAGGGAAGGTCTGAAGCTTTCTTT. This encodes CASSLFEGRSEAFF.

This clonotype has at least ten counts. The chain carries TRBV4-3 and TRBJ2-4; 8 bases align to TRBD2. The ends lost 1 base at V and 1 base at J; junction bases unmatched: 6. In germline, CDR1 is LGHNA, CDR2 YSLEER. The CDR3 is 17 amino acids. DNA for the CDR3: TGCGCCAGCAGCCAAGGAGTAGCGGGATTTGCCAAAAACATTCAGTACTTC. This codes for CASSQGVAGFAKNIQYF.

This clonotype was observed at least ten times. J is TRBJ2-1 and V is TRBV15, with D tentatively TRBD1 (5 bases). From germline, CDR1 is LNHNV and CDR2 YYDKDF (reference sequence). Deletions cut 2 bases from V and 8 bases from J, with 22 bases between. This CDR3 comprises 17 residues. Here the CDR3 DNA reads TGTGCCACCAGCAGACCCGTAGGGGATGCTTTCGGCGATGAGCAGTTCTTC. This translates into CATSRPVGDAFGDEQFF.

The chain carries TRBV24-1 and TRBJ2-2; 9 positions match TRBD2. CDR1 and CDR2 from the germline V gene are KGHDR and SFDVKD. J gave up 5 bases and V 4 bases, and 7 bases lay outside the gene matches. The CDR3 loop spans 16 amino acids. CDR3 sequence (DNA): TGTGCCACCAGTGACGTGGGGCTAGCGGGGACCGGGGAGCTGTTTTTT. Its protein product is CATSDVGLAGTGELFF.

This clonotype has ten or more counts. The genes are TRBV9 and TRBJ2-1; TRBD2 aligns across 12 bases. The V segment lost 0 bases and the J segment 12 bases; nucleotides outside the gene matches: 4. In germline, CDR1 is SGDLS, CDR2 YYNGEE. The CDR3 contains 14 residues. The CDR3 region has the DNA TGTGCCAGCAGCGTAGGTCTAGCGGGAGGGGGGCAGTTCTTC. Translating gives CASSVGLAGGGQFF.

V gene TRBV20-1 combines with J gene TRBJ2-7, with D perhaps assigned TRBD1 or TRBD2 (6 bases each). Germline CDR1 reads DFQATT; CDR2 reads SNEGSKA (reference sequence). The CDR3 runs 17 residues. The germline V and J ends were trimmed by 6 bases and 1 base, with 25 bases remaining between them. The CDR3 DNA reads TGCAGTGCCCCCCCCCCAGGAGGGGGAAAGAGATCCTACGAGCAGTACTTC. Protein: CSAPPPGGGKRSYEQYF.

This clonotype was counted at least ten times. V and J are TRBV6-6 and TRBJ2-3, with 8 positions matching TRBD2. CDR1 MNHNY and CDR2 SVGAGI come from the germline V gene (reference sequence). The CDR3 length is 13 residues. V was clipped by 5 bases and J by 5 bases; unmatched bases: 3. The chain's CDR3 is CASSPRGGDTQYF. The CDR3 bases are TGTGCCAGCAGTCCCCGGGGGGGAGATACGCAGTATTTT.

The J gene is TRBJ1-2, the V gene TRBV6-2 or TRBV6-3; 9 nucleotides match TRBD1. V was pared by 8 bases and J by 5 bases, with 6 bases of the junction left unmatched. CDR3 size: 13 residues. From germline, CDR1 is MNHEY and CDR2 SVGEGT. The CDR3 DNA reads TGTGCCAGCGGGGACAGGGTCCTTTATGGCTACACCTTC. This encodes CASGDRVLYGYTF.

V is TRBV7-2 and J is TRBJ1-4; D is uncertain. CDR1 and CDR2 (germline): SGHTA, FQGNSA. V was cut by 8 bases and J by 3 bases, with 10 bases left in between. The CDR3 runs to 13 residues. The chain's CDR3 is CASRAQSNEKLFF. The CDR3 nucleotides read TGTGCCAGCCGTGCGCAATCTAATGAAAAACTGTTTTTT.

This clonotype was observed many times. The chain couples TRBV12-3 or TRBV12-4 to TRBJ2-5; 7 nucleotides match TRBD2. This CDR3 spans 16 amino acids. The V and J ends lost 2 bases and 2 bases, in that order; junction bases with no gene match: 8. The CDR3 nucleotides read TGTGCCAGCAGTTTACCTCGGACTAGAACTCAAGAGACCCAGTACTTC. This sequence encodes CASSLPRTRTQETQYF.